This T cell receptor (beta chain) was found in a study of CD8+ T cells in alopecia areata. Study-wide background: Tofacitinib administration to treated patients was oral, at 5 to 10 mg twice daily.

RNA extraction and reverse transcription yielded cDNA as sequencing template. The data were produced by immunoSEQ multiplex PCR, yet TCRdb's version contains in-frame clones alone and is incomplete. The data hold approximately 210,000 clones, with 50% to 60% observed a single time. The study's findings and limits: TCR sharing across patients was less clear than in mice, possibly HLA-related. The study found higher clonality in lesional than normal scalp, especially in alopecia totalis/universalis.

Described treatment: oral pan-JAK inhibitor, 5-10 mg twice daily. Details on this clone: Its target is unknown.

J gave up 5 bases and V 4 bases, and 7 bases lay outside the gene matches. This CDR3 has 13 residues. Per germline, CDR1 SQVTM and CDR2 ANQGSEA. This sample comprised CD4+ T cells sorted from blood, obtained at week 4, from a patient treated with tofacitinib. The TCR originated in a human donor with alopecia areata. This chain joins TRBV29-1 and TRBJ1-1; 7 bases match TRBD1. DNA for the CDR3: TGCAGCGTTGTGACAGGGAGCCATACTGAAGCTTTCTTT. This gives the protein CSVVTGSHTEAFF.